This TCR beta chain was profiled in a study of OX40 agonist ivuxolimab in advanced cancers. Study-wide context: Across the patients, intravenous ivuxolimab was delivered every 2 weeks at 0.01 to 10 mg/kg. Anti-PD-1, anti-PD-L1 or anti-CTLA-4 therapy given earlier was allowed, and around 40% had some. The study, taken as a whole, reports: In the 0.1-3.0 mg/kg groups, partial responders showed among the lowest expansion. Within 6 weeks, CD4+ and CD8+ blood T cells expanded clonally at 0.1 to 3.0 mg/kg.

Comment on this clone: The antigen is unknown.

The V gene's germline CDR1 is SGHRS and CDR2 YFSETQ. The V and J ends lost 4 bases and 4 bases, in that order; junction bases with no gene match: 6. The CDR3 consists of 16 residues. This table comes from immunoSEQ multiplex PCR, and its TCRdb copy is limited to in-frame clones, with some not included. The sample has around 140,000 clones, under 95% seen once. The clonotype originates from an adult with an advanced solid tumor such as melanoma, head and neck, liver or kidney cancer. V usage is TRBV5-1 and J usage is TRBJ2-3; TRBD2 agrees at 13 bases. Sequenced here: CD4+ or CD8+ T cells sorted from blood, sampled in a trial of the OX40 agonist ivuxolimab. The CDR3 region is CASSTGTSGKSDTQYF. As DNA, the CDR3 is TGCGCCAGCAGCACAGGGACTAGCGGGAAGTCAGATACGCAGTATTTT.